Presented here are 6 T cell receptor beta chains from one specimen sequenced in a study of T cells after yellow fever vaccination (dated by TCRdb to between 2018 and 2021). What this sample's treatment or condition label stands for: live attenuated yellow fever vaccine strain. The method behind the library was 5' RACE. Reads for this sample came from an Illumina NovaSeq 6000. TCRdb cleaned the public reads at Q25 with fastp, built clones with MiXCR and kept in-frame beta chains. Every entry covers one CDR3 protein and lists the most common genes and DNA from its rows. This sample holds under 200,000 distinct CDR3 sequences; about 11% were observed only once. Of the sample, 30% to 45% is held by the ten largest clones. This material consisted of CD8+ T cells sorted from PBMCs, taken 15 days after the yellow fever booster vaccination. The receptors derive from a young man who received the YFV17D yellow fever vaccine.

This clonotype was detected only a few times. The chain links TRBV9 to TRBJ2-6; D call uncertain. V was trimmed by 4 bases and J by 2 bases, leaving 7 bases between them. From germline, CDR1 is SGDLS and CDR2 YYNGEE. The CDR3 is 14 amino acids. In DNA form, the CDR3 reads TGTGCCAGCAGCCCCCGGCCTGGGGCCAACGTCCTGACTTTC. Amino acid sequence: CASSPRPGANVLTF.

This clonotype was observed a few times. This chain connects TRBV7-2 to TRBJ2-1; 8 nucleotides agree with TRBD1. CDR1 is SGHTA and CDR2 is FQGNSA in the germline V gene. J lost 8 bases, V lost 5 bases, and 14 bases had no gene match. This CDR3 spans 16 amino acids. The chain's CDR3 is CASSPYSGQVMHEQFF. DNA for the CDR3: TGTGCCAGCAGCCCCTACTCGGGACAGGTAATGCATGAGCAGTTCTTC.

V gene TRBV6-2 or TRBV6-3 combines with J gene TRBJ2-3, with 7 positions matching TRBD1. The CDR3 is 17 residues long. Germline CDR1 reads MNHEY; CDR2 reads SVGEGT. The junction had 15 bases not matched to a gene; V was cut back by 6 bases and J by 3 bases. In nucleotides, the CDR3 is TGTGCCAGCAGCCTCCCCGGACAGGCCTATGGGACAGATACGCAGTATTTT. This translates into CASSLPGQAYGTDTQYF.

The chain's CDR3 is CASSPQTGGNQPQHF. In DNA form, the CDR3 reads TGCGCCAGCAGCCCACAGACAGGGGGCAATCAGCCCCAGCATTTT. The chain links TRBV4-3 to TRBJ1-5; 8 bases are a match to TRBD1. V lost 4 bases, J lost 2 bases, and 4 bases stayed unmatched. Germline values: CDR1 LGHNA, CDR2 YSLEER. The CDR3 is 15 residues long.

This rearrangement joins TRBV5-4 to TRBJ1-2, with a possible D match to TRBD1 (6 bases). This CDR3 contains 14 residues. V was shortened by 4 bases and J by 8 bases, with 18 bases between the two germline ends. Germline V gene sequence: CDR1 SGHNT, CDR2 YYREEE (reference sequence). The CDR3 DNA sequence: TGTGCCAGCAGCCTCGGGGGCGTAGGAACCGGCTACACCTTC. It is translated as CASSLGGVGTGYTF.

This clonotype was counted a few times. The gene calls are TRBV7-2 and TRBJ2-1, with 8 bases identical to TRBD2. V shed 5 bases, J shed 8 bases, and the junction held 17 bases outside the gene matches. The CDR3 totals 17 residues. Germline V lookup: CDR1 SGHTA, CDR2 FQGNSA. CDR3 in DNA: TGTGCCAGCAGCCCGAGCGGGGGTAACATGTTATACTATGAGCAGTTCTTC. This translates into CASSPSGGNMLYYEQFF.